This T cell receptor (beta chain) was retrieved from a study of T cell responses to AZD1222 COVID-19 vaccine. Germline-derived CDR1 and CDR2 are SGHTA and FQGTGA. The V gene end was trimmed by 2 bases and the J gene end by 10 bases; junction bases not matched to a gene: 12. This CDR3 region has 17 residues. Method: immunoSEQ multiplex PCR; TCRdb's copy keeps in-frame clones and lacks some. This sample yields some 130,000 clones, of which roughly nine tenths are seen a single time; approximately 2.5% belongs to the top ten. The specimen comprised peripheral blood, sampled 28 days after the second AZD1222 dose. The rearrangement joins TRBV7-3 to TRBJ2-2, with 11 bases that match TRBD2. The clonotype comes from an adult who received the AZD1222 COVID-19 vaccine. DNA for the CDR3: TGTGCCAGCAGCTTACGGATAGCGGGGGGGCCCTCGGCGGAGCTGTTTTTT. Residues: CASSLRIAGGPSAELFF.